This TCR beta chain was sequenced during a study of cytomegalovirus exposure and HLA in healthy donors. Study-level background: Findings of an earlier analysis included more than 90 million unique TCR beta sequences from 170 million or so T cells. Study-level points and caveats: Cytomegalovirus-associated status was assigned to some 180 TCR beta chains.

The CDR3 covers 14 residues. Germline V gives CDR1 SGHRS, CDR2 YFSETQ. V lost 2 bases and J 0 bases, leaving 5 bases between the germline ends. Primers included in the PCR were 60 Vbeta and 13 Jbeta primers. Clones were read by immunoSEQ multiplex PCR, and TCRdb kept only the in-frame ones, dropping some. The sample records under 90,000 clones, 75% being singletons. This clone occurred a few times. What it binds is unknown. The clonotype originates from a man aged 35 to 55 in good health and CMV-seronegative. Material for sequencing was PBMCs. The chain couples TRBV5-1 to TRBJ1-4; no clear D. Here the CDR3 DNA reads TGCGCCAGCAGCTTACAACCAACTAATGAAAAACTGTTTTTT. It yields the protein CASSLQPTNEKLFF. Supplemented by reference TRBV5-1 and TRBJ1-4, the full variable domain reads KAGVTQTPRYLIKTRGQQVTLSCSPISGHRSVSWYQQTPGQGLQFLFEYFSETQRNKGNFPGRFSGRQFSNSRSEMNVSTLELGDSALYLCASSLQPTNEKLFFGSGTQLSVL.